This T cell receptor (beta chain) came from a study of response to subunit inactivated influenza vaccine. CDR3 size: 14 residues. V lost 4 bases to trimming and J lost 3 bases; unmatched junction nucleotides: 0. In germline, CDR1 is ENHRY, CDR2 SYGVKD. Using its own MiXCR run on the RT-PCR reads, TCRdb lists one record per CDR3 protein. The table includes 400,000 to 650,000 distinct CDR3 sequences, about 7.2% detected once. The study's findings and limits: A suggestion made by the authors is that each seasonal influenza vaccination recruits few new T cells.

Remarks on this clonotype: Its antigen remains unidentified.

Specimen: PBMCs from blood, collected 23 months after vaccination. This TCR was recovered from a man between 50 and 69 years old who received an inactivated influenza vaccine. The rearrangement uses TRBV10-3 and TRBJ2-7; TRBD2 aligns across 13 bases. CDR3 coding DNA: TGTGCCATCAGTGGGACTAGCGGGAGCTACGAGCAGTACTTC. It yields the protein CAISGTSGSYEQYF.